The 9 T cell receptor beta chains below come from one sample, sequenced in a study of OX40 agonist ivuxolimab in advanced cancers. Some clones are missing from TCRdb's copy, which holds only in-frame ones; the method was immunoSEQ multiplex PCR. The sample includes about 59,000 clones, over 75% of them seen just once. The specimen was CD4+ or CD8+ T cells sorted from blood, collected in a trial of the OX40 agonist ivuxolimab. Receptors were obtained from an adult with an advanced solid tumor such as melanoma, head and neck, liver or kidney cancer.

The rearrangement joins TRBV7-3 to TRBJ2-3, with 9 bases lining up with TRBD1. In germline, CDR1 is SGHTA, CDR2 FQGTGA. This CDR3 contains 14 residues. The V and J ends lost 3 bases and 3 bases, in that order; junction bases with no gene match: 1. CDR3 loop: CASSLTGGTDTQYF. In nucleotides, the CDR3 is TGTGCCAGCAGCTTGACAGGGGGGACAGATACGCAGTATTTT.

This chain connects TRBV11-2 to TRBJ2-5; possible D gene TRBD1, 6 bases. The CDR3 length is 15 residues. CDR1 and CDR2 from the germline V gene are SGHAT and FQNNGV. The V gene lost 3 bases and the J gene lost 5 bases, with 16 bases spanning the gap. The CDR3 bases are TGTGCCAGCAGCTTGGGAGCACCTAGGGGGGAGACCCAGTACTTC. Translation: CASSLGAPRGETQYF.

The CDR3 region is CASSLSQDQETQYF. In DNA form, the CDR3 reads TGCGCCAGCAGCTTGTCCCAGGACCAAGAGACCCAGTACTTC. This rearrangement joins TRBV5-1 to TRBJ2-5; D uncertain. Germline V gene data show CDR1 as SGHRS and CDR2 as YFSETQ. CDR3 size: 14 residues. Deletions cut 1 base from V and 0 bases from J, with 7 bases between.

The chain links TRBV5-1 to TRBJ2-3; tentatively, D is TRBD2 (6 bases). Germline values: CDR1 SGHRS, CDR2 YFSETQ. V was clipped by 4 bases and J by 3 bases, with 15 bases between them. The CDR3 is made up of 15 amino acids. The CDR3: CASSPVGGGTDTQYF. CDR3 in DNA: TGCGCCAGCAGCCCCGTGGGGGGTGGGACAGATACGCAGTATTTT.

The V gene is TRBV5-1, the J gene TRBJ2-7; either TRBD1 or TRBD2 may supply D (5 bases each). The V end lost 3 bases, the J end lost 2 bases, and 12 bases lay between the germline ends. Germline V gene lookup returns CDR1 SGHRS and CDR2 YFSETQ. The CDR3 extends over 14 amino acids. The CDR3 coding sequence is TGCGCCAGCAGCTACGGGACGGAGGCCTACGAGCAGTACTTC. Translation gives CASSYGTEAYEQYF.

The chain combines TRBV28 with TRBJ1-5; D is unresolved. CDR3 length: 12 residues. The ends were cut back, 7 bases at V and 6 bases at J, with 10 bases in the middle. Germline values: CDR1 MDHEN, CDR2 SYDVKM. The CDR3 loop is CASTAVSQPQHF. CDR3 nucleotide sequence: TGTGCCAGCACGGCAGTGTCTCAGCCCCAGCATTTT.

The genes are TRBV23-1 and TRBJ2-5; TRBD1 aligns across 7 bases. TRBV23-1 is identified as an open reading frame with a role that is uncertain. The CDR3 covers 16 residues. With V trimmed by 4 bases and J by 2 bases, 10 bases remained unmatched. The CDR3 loop reads CASSLIDRDRQETQYF. In nucleotides, the CDR3 is TGCGCCAGCAGTCTAATCGACCGGGACAGACAAGAGACCCAGTACTTC.

This clone was recorded only once. The chain couples TRBV2 to TRBJ2-2; tentatively, D is TRBD2 (5 bases). Trimming left V 2 bases short and J 7 bases short, with 11 bases between. Germline loops: CDR1 SNHLY, CDR2 FYNNEI. This CDR3 comprises 14 residues. CDR3 DNA sequence: TGTGCCAGCAGTGAATCCCAGCGGAGCGGGGAGCTGTTTTTT. Its protein is CASSESQRSGELFF.

This clone appeared a few times. The CDR3 DNA is TGTGCCACCAGACGCAATCTTAAGGATGGCTACACCTTC. This translates into CATRRNLKDGYTF. The V call is TRBV19, the J call TRBJ1-2; D uncertain. CDR1 and CDR2 from the germline V gene are LNHDA and SQIVND (reference sequence). Trimming cost V 10 bases and J 6 bases, with 18 bases left between them. The CDR3 is made up of 13 amino acids.